Below are 2 T cell receptor beta chains sequenced from a single sample in a study of blood T cell repertoires in COVID-19. TCRdb keeps only in-frame clones here, not all; method: immunoSEQ multiplex PCR. Of some 150,000 clones in the sample, around 87% were seen once. Sequencing input: peripheral blood. These TCRs come from a woman aged 60-75 years with active or convalescent COVID-19.

The V and J genes are TRBV7-2 and TRBJ2-7, with 7 positions matching TRBD1. Trimming removed 7 bases from V and 5 bases from J; junction bases left unmatched: 8. Germline assignment: CDR1 SGHTA and CDR2 FQGNSA. This CDR3 comprises 13 residues. The CDR3 sequence: CASTIDREHEQYF. CDR3 nucleotides: TGTGCCAGCACCATCGACAGGGAGCACGAGCAGTACTTC.

This sequence joins TRBV14 and TRBJ2-1; the D gene is possibly TRBD1 (6 bases). V was shortened by 4 bases and J by 4 bases, with 8 bases between the two germline ends. CDR1 SGHDN and CDR2 FVKESK come from the germline V gene. The CDR3 spans 13 residues. DNA for the CDR3: TGTGCCAGCAGCCGAGGACAGTACAATGAGCAGTTCTTC. It specifies CASSRGQYNEQFF.